One sample yielded the 4 T cell receptor beta chains listed below, sequenced in a study of cytomegalovirus exposure and HLA in healthy donors. In the PCR, 60 Vbeta and 13 Jbeta primers were used. Sequencing used immunoSEQ multiplex PCR; TCRdb keeps in-frame clones, though not all of them. This sample contains around 70,000 clones. Sequencing was done on a sample of PBMCs. The source is a woman aged 40-49 years in good health and CMV-seropositive.

The V and J genes are TRBV5-1 and TRBJ2-5; the D gene is possibly TRBD2 (6 bases). The CDR3 consists of 13 residues. Germline-derived CDR1 and CDR2 are SGHRS and YFSETQ. Trimming cost V 7 bases and J 11 bases, with 21 bases left between them. The CDR3 sequence: CASGAPGTGEQYF. For the CDR3, the DNA is TGCGCCAGCGGAGCGCCTGGGACTGGTGAGCAGTACTTC.

This chain connects TRBV15 to TRBJ1-3; a possible D gene is TRBD1 (5 bases). Per the germline V gene, CDR1 is LNHNV and CDR2 is YYDKDF (reference sequence). Trimming removed 2 bases from V and 0 bases from J, with 11 bases in between. This CDR3 spans 16 amino acids. The CDR3 is CATSRPLQDSGNTIYF. Here the CDR3 DNA reads TGTGCCACCAGCAGACCCTTACAGGACTCTGGAAACACCATATATTTT.

The V gene is TRBV9, the J gene TRBJ1-1; 9 bases fit TRBD1. Germline-derived CDR1 and CDR2 are SGDLS and YYNGEE. Trimming took 0 bases from V and 6 from J; bases not matched to a gene: 6. This CDR3 has 15 amino acids. The CDR3 spells CASSVGTGESSEAFF. The CDR3, as DNA: TGTGCCAGCAGCGTAGGGACAGGGGAGTCATCTGAAGCTTTCTTT.

This chain uses TRBV7-9 with TRBJ2-5, with TRBD1 identical over 7 bases. The CDR3 covers 15 residues. The germline V gene has CDR1 SEHNR and CDR2 FQNEAQ (reference sequence). With V trimmed by 1 base and J by 5 bases, 7 bases remained unmatched. CDR3 amino acids: CASSLEGGGWETQYF. The CDR3 DNA reads as TGTGCCAGCAGCTTAGAAGGGGGCGGCTGGGAGACCCAGTACTTC.